This T cell receptor beta chain was identified during a study of sequential checkpoint blockade in melanoma. Study background: Arm A got nivolumab then ipilimumab; arm B the reverse, 1:1.

Documented treatment: randomized to nivolumab then ipilimumab (arm A) or the reverse (arm B). V lost 5 bases and J lost 0, with 5 bases in between. The CDR3 covers 12 residues. CDR1 and CDR2 (germline): MNHEY, SMNVEV (reference sequence). Data came from immunoSEQ multiplex PCR; TCRdb stores just in-frame clones and leaves some out. The data contain 15,000 to 20,000 clones, more than 65% of them singletons. The chain carries TRBV27 and TRBJ2-7, with a tentative D call TRBD2 (5 bases). The origin of this receptor is a human donor with melanoma. The material was CD8+ T cells sorted from blood (inferred from file names), obtained from a patient given nivolumab and ipilimumab in sequence. The CDR3 DNA sequence: TGTGCCAGCAGTCGGGGCTCCTACGAGCAGTACTTC. Protein product: CASSRGSYEQYF.